A single sample gave rise to the 20 T cell receptor beta chains below, sequenced in a study of blood T cell repertoires in COVID-19. Generated by immunoSEQ multiplex PCR, the TCRdb table keeps only in-frame clones and is missing some. The profile covers fewer than 95,000 clones, with roughly 85% appearing a single time and 25% to 30% taken by the ten largest. The sequenced sample was peripheral blood. These receptors were taken from a man aged 45 to 65 with active or convalescent COVID-19.

The gene calls are TRBV18 and TRBJ1-2; 10 positions match TRBD1. The CDR3 is made up of 16 amino acids. Germline V gene sequence: CDR1 KGHSH, CDR2 LQKENI. J lost 5 bases, V lost 2 bases, and 8 bases had no gene match. The CDR3 sequence is CASSPGTGERTYGYTF. Written as DNA, the CDR3 is TGTGCCAGCTCACCAGGGACAGGGGAAAGGACTTATGGCTACACCTTC.

The V and J genes are TRBV19 and TRBJ2-2; 11 bases line up with TRBD2. CDR1 and CDR2 (germline): LNHDA, SQIVND (reference sequence). Trimming removed 7 bases from V and 1 base from J; junction bases left unmatched: 5. The CDR3 spans 16 residues. The CDR3 sequence is CASTTGTSGNTGELFF. In nucleotides, the CDR3 is TGTGCCAGTACTACCGGGACTAGCGGGAACACCGGGGAGCTGTTTTTT.

The rearrangement links TRBV5-6 to TRBJ2-2; 7 bases line up with TRBD1. The CDR3 has 13 amino acids. V shed 0 bases, J shed 15 bases, and the junction held 8 bases outside the gene matches. The V gene's germline CDR1 is SGHDT and CDR2 YYEEEE. The CDR3 DNA reads TGTGCCAGCAGCTTGGTAGCTCAGGGGGAATTGTTTTTT. Its translation is CASSLVAQGELFF.

V is TRBV30 and J is TRBJ2-5; possible D gene TRBD2, 5 bases. Trimming stripped 0 bases from V and 4 bases from J, with 9 bases between. Per the germline V gene, CDR1 is GTSNPN and CDR2 is SVGIG (reference sequence). The CDR3 has 13 residues. The CDR3 DNA reads TGTGCCTGGAGTGTACGGGGAGCAGAGACCCAGTACTTC. Translated, it gives CAWSVRGAETQYF.

This chain joins TRBV5-4 and TRBJ2-7; D possibly corresponds to TRBD2 (6 bases). This CDR3 comprises 15 residues. Germline V gives CDR1 SGHNT, CDR2 YYREEE (reference sequence). The V gene lost 1 base and the J gene lost 6 bases, with 17 bases spanning the gap. The chain's CDR3 is CASSLKTGDYTEQYF. CDR3 nucleotide sequence: TGTGCCAGCAGCTTGAAAACGGGAGATTATACCGAGCAGTACTTC.

V is TRBV20-1 and J is TRBJ2-1; 8 bases fit TRBD2. J was trimmed by 6 bases and V by 3 bases; bases with no gene match: 7. Germline CDR1 and CDR2: DFQATT and SNEGSKA (reference sequence). The CDR3 runs 14 residues. The CDR3 loop is CSASEAGVGNEQFF. Written as DNA, the CDR3 is TGCAGTGCTAGTGAAGCGGGAGTGGGCAATGAGCAGTTCTTC.

The V call is TRBV10-1, the J call TRBJ2-1; TRBD2 is a possible D gene (6 bases). The CDR3 sequence is 14 residues long. V was shortened by 7 bases and J by 9 bases, with 19 bases between the two germline ends. CDR1 and CDR2 (germline): WNHNN, SYGVQD (reference sequence). The CDR3 DNA reads as TGCGCCAGCATAAGAGTTTTTTGGGGAGGTGAGCAGTTCTTC. It yields the protein CASIRVFWGGEQFF.

This sequence joins TRBV5-1 and TRBJ1-1; no clear D. The germline V gene encodes CDR1 SGHRS and CDR2 YFSETQ. Between the trimmed V and J ends, which lost 0 bases and 1 base, there was a span of 7 bases. The CDR3 is made up of 14 amino acids. CDR3 bases: TGCGCCAGCAGCTTGGCCCGACAGAACACTGAAGCTTTCTTT. This codes for CASSLARQNTEAFF.

In nucleotides, the CDR3 is TGTGCCAGCAGCTTGGGACCCGCCCGGGGGGCTGGGGCCAACGTCCTGACTTTC. Translating it yields CASSLGPARGAGANVLTF. The chain is built from TRBV5-4 and TRBJ2-6, with 7 bases lining up with TRBD2. The CDR3 covers 18 residues. With V trimmed by 0 bases and J by 2 bases, 8 bases remained unmatched. From germline, CDR1 is SGHNT and CDR2 YYREEE (reference sequence).

The sample holds a few counts of this clone. The rearrangement links TRBV28 to TRBJ1-4; 12 bases are a match to TRBD1. The germline gives CDR1 MDHEN, CDR2 SYDVKM. The CDR3 extends over 18 amino acids. J gave up 8 bases and V 6 bases, and 16 bases lay outside the gene matches. CDR3 protein: CASRPSGTGGLLGEKLFF. The DNA for the CDR3 is TGTGCCAGCAGACCATCCGGGACAGGGGGCTTATTGGGAGAAAAACTGTTTTTT.

The chain couples TRBV29-1 to TRBJ1-5; D is uncertain. The germline CDR1 and CDR2 sequences are SQVTM and ANQGSEA. The CDR3 length is 14 residues. V was clipped by 4 bases and J by 4 bases, with 14 bases between them. The CDR3, as DNA: TGCAGCGTTGCCATGGGAGGAGGTAATCAGCCCCAGCATTTT. Translation: CSVAMGGGNQPQHF.

This clone was seen more than once but under ten times. V gene TRBV21-1 combines with J gene TRBJ2-7; TRBD2, the D gene given by the table, was not confirmed from the DNA. TRBV21-1 is a pseudogene segment. This CDR3 comprises 12 residues. The CDR3 DNA follows: TGTGCCAGCACCCGAGACTTCTCCGAGCAGTACTTC. Protein sequence: CASTRDFSEQYF.

This chain joins TRBV5-1 and TRBJ1-4; TRBD1 matches at 9 bases. The CDR3 extends over 18 amino acids. Trimming took 2 bases from V and 0 from J; bases not matched to a gene: 8. Germline V gene sequence: CDR1 SGHRS, CDR2 YFSETQ. The CDR3 region has the DNA TGCGCCAGCAGCTTAGGACAGGGGTTTTTCTCAACTAATGAAAAACTGTTTTTT. Its translation is CASSLGQGFFSTNEKLFF.

This clone was picked up one time. The V and J genes are TRBV5-1 and TRBJ2-1; possible D gene TRBD2, 6 bases. CDR3 size: 16 residues. Between the trimmed V and J ends, which lost 0 bases and 5 bases, there was a span of 15 bases. CDR1 is SGHRS and CDR2 is YFSETQ in the germline V gene. CDR3 nucleotide sequence: TGCGCCAGCAGCTTGGGGAACATAAGGACTAACAATGAGCAGTTCTTC. Its protein is CASSLGNIRTNNEQFF. The whole variable domain, remainder taken from reference TRBV5-1 and TRBJ2-1, is KAGVTQTPRYLIKTRGQQVTLSCSPISGHRSVSWYQQTPGQGLQFLFEYFSETQRNKGNFPGRFSGRQFSNSRSEMNVSTLELGDSALYLCASSLGNIRTNNEQFFGPGTRLTVL.

J is TRBJ2-3 and V is TRBV5-4; 10 bases map to TRBD2. Germline loops: CDR1 SGHNT, CDR2 YYREEE (reference sequence). V trimming: 5 bases; J trimming: 4 bases; junction bases outside the gene matches: 7. This CDR3 comprises 15 residues. CDR3 bases: TGTGCCAGCAGTCGAGCGGGGGGGGCAGCAGATACGCAGTATTTT. It codes for CASSRAGGAADTQYF.

The chain uses TRBV25-1 and TRBJ2-1; the match to TRBD2 covers 9 bases. V shed 1 base, J shed 7 bases, and the junction held 2 bases outside the gene matches. The germline V gene encodes CDR1 MGHDK and CDR2 SYGVNS. The CDR3 loop spans 14 amino acids. The CDR3 here is CASSEWTSVNEQFF. The CDR3 DNA sequence: TGTGCCAGCAGTGAATGGACTAGCGTTAATGAGCAGTTCTTC. The variable domain in full, with the rest retrieved from reference TRBV25-1 and TRBJ2-1, is EADIYQTPRYLVIGTGKKITLECSQTMGHDKMYWYQQDPGMELHLIHYSYGVNSTEKGDLSSESTVSRIRTEHFPLTLESARPSHTSQYLCASSEWTSVNEQFFGPGTRLTVL.

The rearrangement joins TRBV9 to TRBJ2-5; no clear D gene. Trimming took 4 bases from V and 1 from J, leaving 23 bases between them. The CDR3 length is 18 residues. The germline V gene has CDR1 SGDLS and CDR2 YYNGEE. The CDR3 loop is CASSSPSSGPASQETQYF. Here the CDR3 DNA reads TGTGCCAGCAGCTCTCCCTCCAGTGGTCCCGCAAGCCAAGAGACCCAGTACTTC.

The chain is built from TRBV19 and TRBJ1-5; TRBD1 matches 11 bases. CDR3 length: 14 amino acids. The junction had 4 bases not matched to a gene; V was cut back by 6 bases and J by 6 bases. Germline V gives CDR1 LNHDA, CDR2 SQIVND (reference sequence). CDR3 in DNA: TGTGCCAGTAGGGGACAGGGGGAAGGTCAGCCCCAGCATTTT. Amino acids: CASRGQGEGQPQHF.

The chain has TRBV5-4 and TRBJ2-3, with D perhaps matching TRBD1 (6 bases). Trimming took off 2 bases at V and 1 base at J, with 14 bases between the two ends. Per the germline V gene, CDR1 is SGHNT and CDR2 is YYREEE (reference sequence). CDR3 size: 16 residues. The CDR3 protein is CASSLTGLGGTDTQYF. The CDR3 nucleotides are TGTGCCAGCAGCTTAACAGGGTTAGGAGGCACAGATACGCAGTATTTT.

The chain couples TRBV6-5 to TRBJ1-1; D call uncertain. Trimming took 7 bases from V and 4 from J, leaving 7 bases between them. The CDR3 length is 11 residues. From germline, CDR1 is MNHEY and CDR2 SVGAGI. The CDR3 DNA reads TGTGCCAGCATGCGAAGCACTGAAGCTTTCTTT. Translating it yields CASMRSTEAFF.